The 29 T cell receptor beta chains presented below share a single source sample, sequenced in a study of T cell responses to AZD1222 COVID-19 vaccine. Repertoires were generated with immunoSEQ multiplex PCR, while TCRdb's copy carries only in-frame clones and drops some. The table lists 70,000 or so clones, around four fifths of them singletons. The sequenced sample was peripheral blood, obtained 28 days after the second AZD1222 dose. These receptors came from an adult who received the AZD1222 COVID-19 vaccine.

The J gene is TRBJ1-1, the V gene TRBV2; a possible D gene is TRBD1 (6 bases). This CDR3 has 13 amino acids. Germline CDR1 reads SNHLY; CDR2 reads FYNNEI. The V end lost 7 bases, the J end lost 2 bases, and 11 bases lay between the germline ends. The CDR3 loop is CASKPRGNTEAFF. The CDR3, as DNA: TGTGCCAGCAAACCCAGGGGAAACACTGAAGCTTTCTTT.

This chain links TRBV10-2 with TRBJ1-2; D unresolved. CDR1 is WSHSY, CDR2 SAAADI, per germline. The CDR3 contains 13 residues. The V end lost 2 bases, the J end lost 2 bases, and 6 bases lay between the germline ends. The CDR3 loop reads CASSESQNYGYTF. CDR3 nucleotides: TGCGCCAGCAGTGAGAGTCAGAACTATGGCTACACCTTC.

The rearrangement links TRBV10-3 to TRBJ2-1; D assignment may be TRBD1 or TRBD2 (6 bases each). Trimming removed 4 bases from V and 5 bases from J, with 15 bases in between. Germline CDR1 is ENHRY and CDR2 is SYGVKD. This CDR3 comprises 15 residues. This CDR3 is CAISAREGGHNEQFF. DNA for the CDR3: TGTGCCATCAGTGCCCGAGAGGGGGGACACAATGAGCAGTTCTTC.

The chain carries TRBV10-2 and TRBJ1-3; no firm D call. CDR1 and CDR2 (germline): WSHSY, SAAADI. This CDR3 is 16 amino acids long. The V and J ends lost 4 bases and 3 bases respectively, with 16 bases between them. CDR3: CASSASEKFRGNTIYF. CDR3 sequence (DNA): TGCGCCAGCAGTGCTAGTGAGAAGTTTCGTGGAAACACCATATATTTT.

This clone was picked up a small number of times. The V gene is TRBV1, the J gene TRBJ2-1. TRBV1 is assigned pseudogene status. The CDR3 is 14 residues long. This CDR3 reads CTSRDPPGYNEQFF. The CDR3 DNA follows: TGCACCAGCAGGGACCCCCCGGGTTACAATGAGCAGTTCTTC.

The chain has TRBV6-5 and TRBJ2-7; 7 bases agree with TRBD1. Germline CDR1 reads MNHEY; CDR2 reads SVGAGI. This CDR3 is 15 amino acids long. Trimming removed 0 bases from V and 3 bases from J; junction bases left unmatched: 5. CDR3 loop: CASSYSFRQGYEQYF. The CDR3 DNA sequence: TGTGCCAGCAGTTACTCGTTTCGACAGGGCTACGAGCAGTACTTC.

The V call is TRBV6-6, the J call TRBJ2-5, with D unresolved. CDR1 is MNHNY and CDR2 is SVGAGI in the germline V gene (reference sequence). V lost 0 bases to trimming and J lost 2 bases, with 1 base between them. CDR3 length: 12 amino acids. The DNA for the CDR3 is TGTGCCAGCAGTTACTCGCAAGAGACCCAGTACTTC. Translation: CASSYSQETQYF.

DNA of the CDR3: TGTGCCTTGTTAATACAGGTCCCGGAGGGCTACACCTTC. It encodes CALLIQVPEGYTF. The V gene is TRBV6-5, the J gene TRBJ1-2, with a possible D match to TRBD1 (5 bases). This CDR3 is 13 amino acids long. Germline-derived CDR1 and CDR2 are MNHEY and SVGAGI. V was clipped by 11 bases and J by 8 bases, with 21 bases between them.

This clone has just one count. The CDR3 region is CATSMAGTADTQYF. The CDR3 DNA sequence: TGTGCCACCAGCATGGCCGGGACGGCAGATACGCAGTATTTT. The rearrangement uses TRBV15 and TRBJ2-3, with D perhaps being TRBD1 or TRBD2 (5 bases each). Trimming shortened V by 4 bases and J by 4 bases, and 12 bases separated the two germline ends. Germline CDR1 is LNHNV and CDR2 is YYDKDF (reference sequence). The CDR3 covers 14 residues.

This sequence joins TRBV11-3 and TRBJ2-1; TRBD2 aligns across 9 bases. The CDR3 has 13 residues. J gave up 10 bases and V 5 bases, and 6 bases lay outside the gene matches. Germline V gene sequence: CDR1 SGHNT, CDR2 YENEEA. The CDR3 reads CASSLAGRGEQFF. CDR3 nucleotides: TGTGCCAGCAGCCTAGCGGGAAGGGGGGAGCAGTTCTTC.

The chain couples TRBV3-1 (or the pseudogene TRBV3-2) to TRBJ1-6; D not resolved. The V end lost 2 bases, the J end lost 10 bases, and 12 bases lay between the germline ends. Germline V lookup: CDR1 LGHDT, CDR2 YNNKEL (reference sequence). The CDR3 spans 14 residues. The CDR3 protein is CASSQTRTGSPLHF. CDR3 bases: TGTGCCAGCAGCCAAACCCGGACGGGCTCACCCCTCCACTTT.

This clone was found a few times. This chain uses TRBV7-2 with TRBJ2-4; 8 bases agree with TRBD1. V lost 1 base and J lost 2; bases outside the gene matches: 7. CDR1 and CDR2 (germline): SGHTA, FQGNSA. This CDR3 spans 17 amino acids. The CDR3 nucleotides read TGTGCCAGCAGCTTAGAGGCATACAGGGGGTCCAAAAACATTCAGTACTTC. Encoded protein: CASSLEAYRGSKNIQYF. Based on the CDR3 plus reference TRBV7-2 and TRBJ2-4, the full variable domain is GAGVSQSPSNKVTEKGKDVELRCDPISGHTALYWYRQSLGQGLEFLIYFQGNSAPDKSGLPSDRFSAERTGGSVSTLTIQRTQQEDSAVYLCASSLEAYRGSKNIQYFGAGTRLSVL.

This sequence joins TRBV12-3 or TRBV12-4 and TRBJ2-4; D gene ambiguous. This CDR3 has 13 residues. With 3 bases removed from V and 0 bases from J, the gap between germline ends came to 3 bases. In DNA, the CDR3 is TGTGCCAGCAGTTTGGTAGCCAAAAACATTCAGTACTTC. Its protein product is CASSLVAKNIQYF.

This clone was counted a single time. CDR3 sequence: CASSTGGHYGYTF. The CDR3 DNA reads TGTGCCAGCAGCACAGGGGGGCACTATGGCTACACCTTC. The rearrangement joins TRBV6-5 to TRBJ1-2; TRBD1 matches at 8 bases. Germline V gives CDR1 MNHEY, CDR2 SVGAGI. The V segment lost 6 bases and the J segment 3 bases; nucleotides outside the gene matches: 3. CDR3 size: 13 residues.

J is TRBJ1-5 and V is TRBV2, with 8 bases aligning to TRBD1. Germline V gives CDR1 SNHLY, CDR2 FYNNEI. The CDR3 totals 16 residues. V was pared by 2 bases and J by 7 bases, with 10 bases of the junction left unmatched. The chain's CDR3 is CASSEWVRQGRQPQHF. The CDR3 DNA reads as TGTGCCAGCAGTGAATGGGTACGACAGGGGAGGCAGCCCCAGCATTTT. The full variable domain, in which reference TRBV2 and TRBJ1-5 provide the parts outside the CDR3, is EPEVTQTPSHQVTQMGQEVILRCVPISNHLYFYWYRQILGQKVEFLVSFYNNEISEKSEIFDDQFSVERPDGSNFTLKIRSTKLEDSAMYFCASSEWVRQGRQPQHFGDGTRLSIL.

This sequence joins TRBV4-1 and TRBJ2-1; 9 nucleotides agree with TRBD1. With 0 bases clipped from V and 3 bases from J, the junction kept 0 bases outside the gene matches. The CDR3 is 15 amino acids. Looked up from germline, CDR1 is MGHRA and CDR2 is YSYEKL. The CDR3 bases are TGCGCCAGCAGCCAAGAGACAGGGGGCTACAATGAGCAGTTCTTC. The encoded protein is CASSQETGGYNEQFF.

The CDR3 loop is CASSLLTGATYNEQFF. The CDR3 DNA sequence: TGTGCCAGCTCTTTATTAACAGGGGCAACCTACAATGAGCAGTTCTTC. The chain combines TRBV21-1 with TRBJ2-1; the table's D call TRBD1 went unverified against the DNA. TRBV21-1 is given as a pseudogene. The CDR3 loop spans 16 amino acids.

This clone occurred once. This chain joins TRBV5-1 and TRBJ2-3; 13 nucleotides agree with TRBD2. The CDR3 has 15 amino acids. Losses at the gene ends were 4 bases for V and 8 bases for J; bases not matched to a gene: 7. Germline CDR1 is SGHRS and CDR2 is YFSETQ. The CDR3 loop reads CASSHGTSGEGTQYF. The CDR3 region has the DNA TGCGCCAGCAGCCACGGGACTAGCGGGGAGGGTACGCAGTATTTT.

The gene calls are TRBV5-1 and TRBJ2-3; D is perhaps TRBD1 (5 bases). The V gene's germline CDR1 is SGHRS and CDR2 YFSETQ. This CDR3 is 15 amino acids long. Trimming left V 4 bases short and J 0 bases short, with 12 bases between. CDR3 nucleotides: TGCGCCAGCAGCATGCAGGGCCTGAGCACAGATACGCAGTATTTT. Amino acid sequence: CASSMQGLSTDTQYF.

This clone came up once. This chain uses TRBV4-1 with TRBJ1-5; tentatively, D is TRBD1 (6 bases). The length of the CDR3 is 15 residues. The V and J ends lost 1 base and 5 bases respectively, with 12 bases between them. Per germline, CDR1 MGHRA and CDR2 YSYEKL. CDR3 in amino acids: CASSQVTGKDQPQHF. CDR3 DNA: TGCGCCAGCAGCCAAGTTACAGGGAAGGATCAGCCCCAGCATTTT.

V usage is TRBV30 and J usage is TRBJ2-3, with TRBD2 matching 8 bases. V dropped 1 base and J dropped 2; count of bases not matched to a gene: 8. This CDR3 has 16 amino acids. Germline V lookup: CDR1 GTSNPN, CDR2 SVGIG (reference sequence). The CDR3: CAWSGGAAGDTDTQYF. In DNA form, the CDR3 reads TGTGCCTGGAGTGGGGGGGCAGCGGGAGACACAGATACGCAGTATTTT.

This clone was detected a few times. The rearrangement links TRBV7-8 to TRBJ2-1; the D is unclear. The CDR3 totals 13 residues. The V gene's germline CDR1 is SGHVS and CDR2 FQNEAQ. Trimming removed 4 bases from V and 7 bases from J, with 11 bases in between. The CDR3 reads CASSSYPGNEQFF. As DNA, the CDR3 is TGTGCCAGCAGCTCCTACCCGGGTAATGAGCAGTTCTTC.

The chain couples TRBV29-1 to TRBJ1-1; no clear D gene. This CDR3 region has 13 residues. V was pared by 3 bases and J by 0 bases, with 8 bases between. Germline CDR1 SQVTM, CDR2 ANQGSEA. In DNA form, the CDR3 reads TGCAGCGTTGATCGGCAGCTGAACACTGAAGCTTTCTTT. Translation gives CSVDRQLNTEAFF. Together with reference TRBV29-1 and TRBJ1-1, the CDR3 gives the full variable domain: SAVISQKPSRDICQRGTSLTIQCQVDSQVTMMFWYRQQPGQSLTLIATANQGSEATYESGFVIDKFPISRPNLTFSTLTVSNMSPEDSSIYLCSVDRQLNTEAFFGQGTRLTVV.

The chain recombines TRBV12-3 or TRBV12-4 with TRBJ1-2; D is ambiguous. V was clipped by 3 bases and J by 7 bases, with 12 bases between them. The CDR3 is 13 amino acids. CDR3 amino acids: CASSFRPLGGYTF. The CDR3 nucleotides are TGTGCCAGCAGTTTTAGACCCCTCGGTGGCTACACCTTC.

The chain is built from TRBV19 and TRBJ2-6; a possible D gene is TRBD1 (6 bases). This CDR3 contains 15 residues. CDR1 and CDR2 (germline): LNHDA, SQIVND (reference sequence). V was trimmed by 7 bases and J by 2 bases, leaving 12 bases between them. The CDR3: CASTGAAAGANVLTF. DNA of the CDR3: TGTGCCAGTACAGGGGCCGCAGCTGGGGCCAACGTCCTGACTTTC.

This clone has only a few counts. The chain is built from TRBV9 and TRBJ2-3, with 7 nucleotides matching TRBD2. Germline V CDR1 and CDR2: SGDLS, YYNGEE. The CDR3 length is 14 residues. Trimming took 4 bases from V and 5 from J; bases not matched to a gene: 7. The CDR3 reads CASSPRAGLDTQYF. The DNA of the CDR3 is TGTGCCAGCAGCCCCCGAGCGGGGTTAGATACGCAGTATTTT. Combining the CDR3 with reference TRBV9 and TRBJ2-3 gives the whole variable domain DSGVTQTPKHLITATGQRVTLRCSPRSGDLSVYWYQQSLDQGLQFLIQYYNGEERAKGNILERFSAQQFPDLHSELNLSSLELGDSALYFCASSPRAGLDTQYFGPGTRLTVL.

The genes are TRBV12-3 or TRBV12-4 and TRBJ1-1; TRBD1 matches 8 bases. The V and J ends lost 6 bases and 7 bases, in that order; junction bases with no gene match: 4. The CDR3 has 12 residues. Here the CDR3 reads CASSLQGGEAFF. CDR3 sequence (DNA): TGTGCCAGCAGCTTACAGGGGGGTGAAGCTTTCTTT.

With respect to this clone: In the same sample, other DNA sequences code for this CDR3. The CDR3 spells CASSFAGNTEAFF. As DNA, the CDR3 is TGTGCCAGCAGTTTCGCAGGGAACACTGAAGCTTTCTTT. V and J are TRBV12-3 or TRBV12-4 and TRBJ1-1; D gene ambiguous. Between the trimmed V and J ends, which lost 3 bases and 1 base, there was a span of 6 bases. The CDR3 length is 13 residues.

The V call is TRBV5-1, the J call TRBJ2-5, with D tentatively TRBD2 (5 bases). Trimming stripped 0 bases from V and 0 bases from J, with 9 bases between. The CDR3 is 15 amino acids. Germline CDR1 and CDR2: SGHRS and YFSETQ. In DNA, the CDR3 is TGCGCCAGCAGCTTGGGCGGACTGTACCAAGAGACCCAGTACTTC. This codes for CASSLGGLYQETQYF.